This T cell receptor beta chain was captured in a study of T cell responses to AZD1222 COVID-19 vaccine. The data were produced by immunoSEQ multiplex PCR, yet TCRdb's version contains in-frame clones alone and is incomplete. The sample gives about 130,000 clones, approximately 88% of which show up once; about 5.4% is in the top ten. In regard to this clone: Its matching antigen is unknown.

General study points: All repertoire sampling was performed exclusively after the peak T cell response. There were vaccine-associated CD4 TCRs across spike, dominant at 160-218 and 743-854. White British people made up most donors, females outnumbered males, and clonal diversity was possibly underestimated.

The germline CDR1 and CDR2 sequences are SGHRS and YFSETQ. The ends lost 4 bases at V and 5 bases at J; junction bases unmatched: 10. CDR3 length: 15 amino acids. This sequence was found in an adult in good health. The chain combines TRBV5-1 with TRBJ1-2, with 8 bases identical to TRBD1. The sequencing here drew on peripheral blood, taken on day 0 of AZD1222 vaccination. The DNA of the CDR3 is TGCGCCAGCAGCACTGGACAGGGTCAGATATATGGCTACACCTTC. It yields the protein CASSTGQGQIYGYTF. The full variable domain, with the rest looked up from reference TRBV5-1 and TRBJ1-2, is KAGVTQTPRYLIKTRGQQVTLSCSPISGHRSVSWYQQTPGQGLQFLFEYFSETQRNKGNFPGRFSGRQFSNSRSEMNVSTLELGDSALYLCASSTGQGQIYGYTFGSGTRLTVV.